Detailed here is one TCR beta chain. Antigen specificity is unknown. A read error may produce the germline difference seen at one junction end. Profiling relied on immunoSEQ multiplex PCR, and the TCRdb table lists in-frame clones only, not all of them. The table has approximately 99,000 clones, approximately 85% seen once. This sample is drawn from a study of cytomegalovirus exposure and HLA in healthy donors. Study results and limitations: It was confirmed in vitro that a few of the CMV-associated chains were specific for CMV antigens.

Sequenced: PBMCs. This sequence was found in a woman between 18 and 29 years old in good health and CMV-seronegative.

This CDR3 is CASSIGTGAYEQYF. The CDR3 DNA reads as TGTGCCAGCAGCATAGGGACAGGGGCCTACGAGCAGTACTTC. The chain employs TRBV13 and TRBJ2-7; 10 nucleotides agree with TRBD1. This CDR3 contains 14 residues. Germline V gene lookup returns CDR1 PRHDT and CDR2 FYEKMQ (reference sequence).